These 10 T cell receptor beta chains were all obtained from the same sample, sequenced in a study of vaccination effects on CD4 cells after COVID-19. TCRdb's copy holds only in-frame clones and misses some; the assay was immunoSEQ multiplex PCR. The sample lists 50,000 to 65,000 clones, 80% occurring once. Pools of viral peptides were used by the ViraFEST assay to expand antigen-specific CD4+ T cells ahead of sequencing. CD4+ T cell isolation took place after approximately 11 days of culture. Their specific antigens are unknown. The input for sequencing was CD4+ T cells from PBMCs cultured with HCoV-229E spike peptides, taken before COVID-19 vaccination. The receptor source for this set is a human donor who received a COVID-19 vaccine.

The chain carries TRBV5-1 and TRBJ1-5, with TRBD1 as a possible D gene (5 bases). The ends were cut back, 2 bases at V and 7 bases at J, with 10 bases in the middle. From germline, CDR1 is SGHRS and CDR2 YFSETQ. The CDR3 is made up of 13 amino acids. For the CDR3, the DNA is TGCGCCAGCAGCTTTACAGGAGACCAGCCCCAGCATTTT. Translating gives CASSFTGDQPQHF.

This chain links TRBV27 with TRBJ2-1; 9 positions agree with TRBD2. This CDR3 has 16 amino acids. After removal of 1 base from V and 5 bases from J, the junction contained 6 bases not matched to a gene. Germline CDR1 and CDR2: MNHEY and SMNVEV (reference sequence). The CDR3 DNA sequence: TGTGCCAGCAGTTTATTGAGCGGGGGGCAAAACAATGAGCAGTTCTTC. Its translation: CASSLLSGGQNNEQFF.

The J gene is TRBJ1-3, the V gene TRBV5-6, with a tentative D call TRBD1 (5 bases). This CDR3 spans 16 amino acids. CDR1 SGHDT and CDR2 YYEEEE come from the germline V gene. Trimming took off 1 base at V and 0 bases at J, with 11 bases between the two ends. This chain's CDR3 is CASSLYRSYSGNTIYF. The DNA for the CDR3 is TGTGCCAGCAGCTTGTACAGGTCTTACTCTGGAAACACCATATATTTT. Full variable domain (missing parts from reference TRBV5-6 and TRBJ1-3): DAGVTQSPTHLIKTRGQQVTLRCSPKSGHDTVSWYQQALGQGPQFIFQYYEEEERQRGNFPDRFSGHQFPNYSSELNVNALLLGDSALYLCASSLYRSYSGNTIYFGEGSWLTVV.

The chain joins TRBV9 to TRBJ1-6; D remains ambiguous. The CDR3 length is 15 residues. In germline, CDR1 is SGDLS, CDR2 YYNGEE. V shed 4 bases and J shed 7 bases, with 15 bases lying between them. The DNA of the CDR3 is TGTGCCAGCAGCCCCGTGGAAGGGTCGAATTCACCCCTCCACTTT. Residues: CASSPVEGSNSPLHF.

The chain couples TRBV9 to TRBJ1-1; weak D call: TRBD1 (6 bases). V lost 3 bases, J lost 4 bases, and 19 bases lay in between. CDR1 is SGDLS and CDR2 is YYNGEE in the germline V gene. This CDR3 region has 16 residues. CDR3 in amino acids: CASSDFRGGPITEAFF. Written as DNA, the CDR3 is TGTGCCAGCAGCGATTTCCGGGGGGGGCCGATCACTGAAGCTTTCTTT.

This chain uses TRBV6-5 with TRBJ2-1, with TRBD1 as a possible D gene (6 bases). V shed 6 bases and J shed 8 bases, with 17 bases lying between them. CDR1 and CDR2 from the germline V gene are MNHEY and SVGAGI. There are 14 residues in the CDR3. The CDR3 coding sequence is TGTGCCAGCAGCACAAGACAGGCCAGGGATGAGCAGTTCTTC. Translating gives CASSTRQARDEQFF.

This clone appeared a few times. The chain carries TRBV2 and TRBJ1-6; possible D gene TRBD1, 5 bases. The germline V and J ends were trimmed by 6 bases and 7 bases, with 19 bases remaining between them. CDR1 SNHLY and CDR2 FYNNEI come from the germline V gene. This CDR3 has 16 amino acids. The CDR3 loop reads CASSLQGAIINSPLHF. The CDR3 nucleotides are TGTGCCAGCAGCCTGCAAGGGGCGATTATAAATTCACCCCTCCACTTT.

This rearrangement joins TRBV6-1 to TRBJ1-3, with TRBD1 matching 7 bases. With 3 bases clipped from V and 4 bases from J, the junction kept 15 bases outside the gene matches. The CDR3 is made up of 18 amino acids. Per germline, CDR1 MNHNS and CDR2 SASEGT. The CDR3 sequence: CASSEFLGTASRGNTIYF. Written as DNA, the CDR3 is TGTGCCAGCAGTGAGTTCCTGGGGACAGCCTCGCGGGGAAACACCATATATTTT.

This clone occurred once. The CDR3 sequence is CASSYREGWTEAFF. CDR3 coding DNA: TGTGCCAGCAGTTACAGGGAGGGATGGACTGAAGCTTTCTTT. The genes are TRBV6-5 and TRBJ1-1; D call uncertain. CDR3 length equals 14 residues. V was shortened by 2 bases and J by 5 bases, with 12 bases between the two germline ends. Germline values: CDR1 MNHEY, CDR2 SVGAGI.

This CDR3 is CASSPRDRVYGYTF. CDR3 DNA sequence: TGTGCCAGCAGCCCACGGGACAGGGTATATGGCTACACCTTC. V is TRBV7-2 and J is TRBJ1-2; TRBD1 aligns across 9 bases. CDR3 length: 14 residues. Germline loops: CDR1 SGHTA, CDR2 FQGNSA. With V trimmed by 5 bases and J by 5 bases, 6 bases remained unmatched.